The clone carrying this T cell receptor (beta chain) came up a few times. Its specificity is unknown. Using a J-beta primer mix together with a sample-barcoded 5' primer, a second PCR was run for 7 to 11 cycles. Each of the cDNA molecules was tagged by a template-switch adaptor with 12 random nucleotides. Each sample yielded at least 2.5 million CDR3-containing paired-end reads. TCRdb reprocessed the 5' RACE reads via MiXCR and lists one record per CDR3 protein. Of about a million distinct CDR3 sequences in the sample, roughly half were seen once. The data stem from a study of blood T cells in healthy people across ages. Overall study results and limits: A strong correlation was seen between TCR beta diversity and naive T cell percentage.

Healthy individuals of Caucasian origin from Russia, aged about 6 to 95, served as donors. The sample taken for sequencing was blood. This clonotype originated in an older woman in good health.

In DNA form, the CDR3 reads TGCAGTGCTAGGCCCACGGGACAGCATGGCTACACCTTC. The encoded protein is CSARPTGQHGYTF. V usage is TRBV20-1 and J usage is TRBJ1-2; TRBD1 aligns across 7 bases. V was clipped by 3 bases and J by 6 bases; unmatched bases: 7. This CDR3 has 13 residues. Germline V gene data show CDR1 as DFQATT and CDR2 as SNEGSKA (reference sequence).